The rows below give T cell receptor beta chains drawn from one sample of a study of technical replicates of blood from a handful of donors. The repertoire was sequenced with immunoSEQ multiplex PCR; TCRdb's copy has only in-frame clones and lacks some. Seen here are around 100,000 clones, about 95% observed once, and the top ten hold less than 0.35%. The sample was T cells isolated from PBMCs. The receptors shown here come from a human donor in good health. Each CDR3 is given with its conserved first and last residue. D genes are given only for firm matches. Expanded clones get a size class; other rows say once, few or many, or leave the size out.

CASSVRTSGFYNEQFF,TGTGCCAGCAGTGTCCGGACTAGCGGCTTCTACAATGAGCAGTTCTTC,16,TRBD2,TRBV28,TRBJ2-1,.
CASSIVVNTEAFF,TGTGCCAGTAGTATAGTCGTGAACACTGAAGCTTTCTTT,13,.,TRBV19,TRBJ1-1,.
CASSLGQTNTEAFF,TGTGCCAGCTCCCTAGGACAGACGAACACTGAAGCTTTCTTT,14,.,TRBV18,TRBJ1-1,.
CASSVEDIPYEQYF,TGTGCCAGCAGCGTAGAGGACATACCCTACGAGCAGTACTTC,14,.,TRBV9,TRBJ2-7,.
CSVDSPSYYGYTF,TGCAGCGTAGACAGTCCGAGTTACTATGGCTACACCTTC,13,.,TRBV29-1,TRBJ1-2,.
CASSAIYASGSSYNEQFF,TGTGCCAGCAGCGCGATTTATGCTAGCGGAAGCTCCTACAATGAGCAGTTCTTC,18,TRBD2,TRBV9,TRBJ2-1,.
CASSSLRRASYEQYF,TGTGCCAGCAGCTCTTTGAGGCGAGCTTCCTACGAGCAGTACTTC,15,.,TRBV11-2,TRBJ2-7,.
CASSLTGPWAASIEQFF,TGCGCCAGCAGCTTAACAGGGCCCTGGGCGGCTAGCATTGAGCAGTTCTTC,17,.,TRBV5-1,TRBJ2-1,.
CSVGSGEDTEAFF,TGCAGCGTTGGATCGGGTGAAGACACTGAAGCTTTCTTT,13,.,TRBV29-1,TRBJ1-1,.
CASGLVVRIEGLAGETDEQFF,TGTGCTAGTGGTTTGGTAGTGAGGATCGAAGGACTAGCGGGAGAAACGGATGAGCAGTTCTTC,21,TRBD2,TRBV12-5,TRBJ2-1,.
CASSFTGTSGSANTGELFF,TGTGCCAGCAGCTTTACGGGGACTAGCGGGAGCGCGAACACCGGGGAGCTGTTTTTT,19,TRBD2,TRBV7-9,TRBJ2-2,.
CASSFDDRAYGYTF,TGTGCCAGCAGCTTTGATGACAGGGCCTATGGCTACACCTTC,14,TRBD1,TRBV7-9,TRBJ1-2,.
CSVETSGTDTQYF,TGCAGCGTTGAGACTAGCGGTACAGATACGCAGTATTTT,13,TRBD2,TRBV29-1,TRBJ2-3,.
CSVELAGGPSYEQYF,TGCAGCGTTGAGCTAGCGGGAGGACCCTCCTACGAGCAGTACTTC,15,TRBD2,TRBV29-1,TRBJ2-7,.
CASSKTSGRAYEQYF,TGTGCCAGTAGTAAGACTAGCGGGAGGGCCTACGAGCAGTACTTC,15,TRBD2,TRBV19,TRBJ2-7,.
CSALITSTEAFF,TGCAGCGCCCTTATCACTTCCACTGAAGCTTTCTTT,12,.,TRBV29-1,TRBJ1-1,.
CAIHKSDSYNEQFF,TGTGCCATCCATAAAAGTGACAGTTACAATGAGCAGTTCTTC,14,.,TRBV10-3,TRBJ2-1,.
CSANSGRSYEQYF,TGCAGCGCTAACAGCGGGAGGAGCTACGAGCAGTACTTC,13,TRBD2,TRBV29-1,TRBJ2-7,.
CASSAVTSGRRDTQYF,TGCGCCAGCAGCGCCGTTACTAGCGGGAGGCGAGATACGCAGTATTTT,16,TRBD2,TRBV5-1,TRBJ2-3,.
CASSVSGRNYNEQFF,TGTGCCAGCAGCGTTAGCGGGAGGAACTACAATGAGCAGTTCTTC,15,TRBD2,TRBV9,TRBJ2-1,.
CSVMDRPGELFF,TGCAGCGTGATGGACAGGCCCGGGGAGCTGTTTTTT,12,TRBD1,TRBV29-1,TRBJ2-2,few
CASSPGQGYNQPQHF,TGTGCCAGCAGTCCGGGACAGGGGTATAATCAGCCCCAGCATTTT,15,TRBD1,TRBV6-5,TRBJ1-5,.
CASSLVAGDEKLFF,TGCGCCAGCAGCTTGGTGGCAGGTGATGAAAAACTGTTTTTT,14,.,TRBV5-1,TRBJ1-4,once